This T cell receptor beta chain was obtained from a study of blood T cell repertoires in COVID-19. Study summary: The study drew acute and convalescent COVID-19 samples from the United States, Italy and Spain. T cells, B-cell-depleted T cells, or PBMCs provided the cDNA or gDNA that served as material.

Per the authors' pipeline: Estimates of nucleated cell counts were drawn from the amplification of reference gene primers. Generated by immunoSEQ multiplex PCR, the TCRdb table keeps only in-frame clones and is missing some. Clone size and the V and J calls come from that table; the DNA yielded D and trimming. The sample has 200,000 to 300,000 clones, around 90% seen once; the top ten hold under 4.5%. The V gene's germline CDR1 is SGHVS and CDR2 FQNEAQ. The CDR3 has 17 amino acids. V gave up 5 bases and J gave up 3 bases; unmatched junction bases: 12. The chain combines TRBV7-8 with TRBJ1-5; 8 bases map to TRBD1. The sequenced sample consisted of peripheral blood. This receptor was identified in a man aged 55 to 70 who had recovered from COVID-19. Here the CDR3 reads CASSLDRGRTHNQPQHF. The CDR3 DNA reads as TGTGCCAGCAGCCTTGACAGGGGAAGGACCCACAATCAGCCCCAGCATTTT.